These 12 T cell receptor beta chains were all obtained from the same sample, sequenced in a study of blood T cell repertoires in COVID-19. TCRdb's table, derived via immunoSEQ multiplex PCR, lists solely in-frame clones and lacks some. Of roughly 180,000 clones listed, approximately 89% are singletons. What was sequenced was peripheral blood. The receptors here all came from a woman younger than 45 with acute or convalescent COVID-19.

The chain couples TRBV10-2 to TRBJ2-3; TRBD2 aligns across 9 bases. The J segment lost 1 base and the V segment lost 5 bases, leaving 7 bases of the junction unmatched. CDR3 length: 16 residues. CDR1 and CDR2 (germline): WSHSY, SAAADI. The CDR3 nucleotides are TGCGCCAGCAGTAGCGGGAGGTATTCGGGCACAGATACGCAGTATTTT. This translates into CASSSGRYSGTDTQYF.

This chain links TRBV5-6 with TRBJ2-3; 14 positions match TRBD2. This CDR3 has 19 residues. Germline V gene sequence: CDR1 SGHDT, CDR2 YYEEEE. With 1 base clipped from V and 3 bases from J, the junction kept 10 bases outside the gene matches. The CDR3 here is CASSLLTSGRALGTDTQYF. For the CDR3, the DNA is TGTGCCAGCAGCTTGTTGACTAGCGGGAGGGCCCTCGGGACAGATACGCAGTATTTT. Based on the CDR3 plus reference TRBV5-6 and TRBJ2-3, the full variable domain is DAGVTQSPTHLIKTRGQQVTLRCSPKSGHDTVSWYQQALGQGPQFIFQYYEEEERQRGNFPDRFSGHQFPNYSSELNVNALLLGDSALYLCASSLLTSGRALGTDTQYFGPGTRLTVL.

The rearrangement links TRBV28 to TRBJ2-7, with 9 bases lining up with TRBD1. V lost 10 bases and J lost 0; bases outside the gene matches: 10. The V gene's germline CDR1 is MDHEN and CDR2 SYDVKM. CDR3 length: 15 amino acids. The CDR3 DNA is TGTGCCACCCATCAAACGGGACAGGGCTCCTACGAGCAGTACTTC. It translates to CATHQTGQGSYEQYF.

This clone was counted only a few times. The J gene is TRBJ2-6, the V gene TRBV5-1; D is unclear. V shed 2 bases and J shed 2 bases, with 5 bases lying between them. Germline CDR1 SGHRS, CDR2 YFSETQ. There are 14 residues in the CDR3. The CDR3 region has the DNA TGCGCCAGCAGCTTTGAGGCTGGGGCCAACGTCCTGACTTTC. Protein: CASSFEAGANVLTF.

The chain links TRBV4-1 to TRBJ2-6; D not certain. CDR3 length equals 16 residues. Trimming cost V 0 bases and J 1 base, with 7 bases left between them. Germline CDR1 and CDR2: MGHRA and YSYEKL. The CDR3 here is CASSQEVRSGANVLTF. CDR3 nucleotide sequence: TGCGCCAGCAGCCAAGAAGTGAGATCTGGGGCCAACGTCCTGACTTTC.

Worth noting for this clone: The same CDR3 is also encoded by other DNA sequences in this sample. In DNA, the CDR3 is TGTGCCAGCAGTCCAGGACAGGGCCCCTACGAGCAGTACTTC. Translated, it gives CASSPGQGPYEQYF. The rearrangement uses TRBV28 and TRBJ2-7, with 8 bases matching TRBD1. Germline-derived CDR1 and CDR2 are MDHEN and SYDVKM. The ends lost 5 bases at V and 2 bases at J; junction bases unmatched: 5. The CDR3 has 14 amino acids.

The chain combines TRBV6-1 with TRBJ1-1; D remains ambiguous. CDR1 is MNHNS, CDR2 SASEGT, per germline. V lost 2 bases to trimming and J lost 10 bases, with 14 bases between them. The CDR3 loop spans 13 amino acids. Here the CDR3 DNA reads TGTGCCAGCAGTGAATCTCTATCCCTGTTAGCTTTCTTT. It translates to CASSESLSLLAFF.

This clone is a singleton in its sample. The junction shows a germline mismatch at one end, possibly a read error. This chain joins TRBV15 and TRBJ2-7, with D tentatively TRBD2 (6 bases). CDR3 length: 13 amino acids. Germline V lookup: CDR1 LNHNV, CDR2 YYDKDF (reference sequence). The DNA for the CDR3 is TGTGCCACCAGCAGAGATCAGTCCCGGGAGCGGTACTTC. Translated, it gives CATSRDQSRERYF.

The count of this clone is one. V is TRBV4-1 and J is TRBJ2-7; 8 bases map to TRBD1. Germline CDR1 and CDR2: MGHRA and YSYEKL. This CDR3 is built from 16 residues. With V trimmed by 1 base and J by 3 bases, 8 bases remained unmatched. The chain's CDR3 is CASSQGRDRSLYEQYF. In DNA form, the CDR3 reads TGCGCCAGCAGCCAAGGGCGGGACAGGTCCCTCTACGAGCAGTACTTC.

The chain couples TRBV27 to TRBJ2-5; D gene ambiguous. The V gene's germline CDR1 is MNHEY and CDR2 SMNVEV (reference sequence). V was shortened by 6 bases and J by 4 bases, with 12 bases between the two germline ends. This CDR3 comprises 13 residues. The CDR3: CASSSNSRETQYF. The CDR3 DNA sequence: TGTGCCAGCAGCTCAAATAGTAGAGAGACCCAGTACTTC.

This clone appeared a single time. The chain is built from TRBV9 and TRBJ2-5, with D possibly matching TRBD2 (6 bases). CDR1 is SGDLS, CDR2 YYNGEE, per germline. With 0 bases removed from V and 3 bases from J, the gap between germline ends came to 12 bases. There are 15 residues in the CDR3. The CDR3 is CASSVGGTLEETQYF. The CDR3, as DNA: TGTGCCAGCAGCGTAGGGGGGACTCTCGAAGAGACCCAGTACTTC.

The chain recombines TRBV7-8 with TRBJ1-1; D is possibly TRBD1 (6 bases). The CDR3 is 13 amino acids. From germline, CDR1 is SGHVS and CDR2 FQNEAQ. V lost 5 bases and J 1 base, leaving 8 bases between the germline ends. The chain's CDR3 is CASSMTGNTEAFF. As DNA, the CDR3 is TGTGCCAGCAGCATGACAGGGAACACTGAAGCTTTCTTT.